A selection of T cell receptor beta chains follows, all from one sample in a study of CD8 T cells in Susac syndrome. TCRdb reanalysed the immunoSEQ multiplex PCR reads using MiXCR and keeps one entry per CDR3 protein. The repertoire consists of roughly 150,000 distinct CDR3 sequences, with about 95% occurring once and the leading ten covering approximately 0.17%. The sequenced sample consisted of CD4+ T cells from PBMCs. The receptors were sampled from a human donor with Susac syndrome. The conserved cysteine and the conserved F or W are not part of the CDR3 here.

v_call cdr3_aa
TRBV15 ATSRDFAQPQH
TRBV12-3/TRBV12-4 ASSRATVREH
TRBV14 ASSWISGANVLT
TRBV5-4 ASSPGEGRYEQY
TRBV13 ASTRDGGNTIY
TRBV29-1 SVERQTNTEAF
TRBV7-2 ASRKGQGVSYEQY
TRBV3-1 ASSSSGGSETQY
TRBV20-1 SARVPGTGGRGEQF
TRBV5-1 ASSFEATQEIQY
TRBV3-1 ASSPYGQGGTYEQY
TRBV29-1 SETGTGAYNEQF
TRBV12-5 ASVGGANYGYT
TRBV12-3/TRBV12-4 ASSFLASNYGYT
TRBV3-1 ASSPTGDDQPQH
TRBV18 ASSPLLASGYNEQF
TRBV6-5 ASSYRRGVGEQF
TRBV29-1 SGWGIGQEAF
TRBV24-1 ATSDLSSNQPQH
TRBV20-1 SASMTRAGQREKLF
TRBV19 ASRRSSSYNEQF
TRBV14 ASSLMAGGNTEAF
TRBV24-1 ATSDSVWGEQF
TRBV7-2 ASRPQFHEQF
TRBV29-1 SVESQGWTIGQF
TRBV19 ASSRGNTDTQY
TRBV11-3 ASSHDLAEQF
TRBV5-1 ASSLAVWQETQY
TRBV23-1 ASGGVLPSYEQY
TRBV3-1 ASSQSRQFSGNTIY
TRBV7-3 ASSLRAQGTGTEAF
TRBV29-1 SVGGVNEKLF
TRBV29-1 SVGDLSGNTIY
TRBV7-2 ASSLDSPQPQH
TRBV7-9 ASSYRDGGNTIY
TRBV20-1 SAARRPYEQY
TRBV29-1 SVDAGEIYGYT
TRBV11-2 ASSFRDPKETQY
TRBV7-2 ASRRTANEQF
TRBV2 ASSEIWDRDHEQY
TRBV12-3/TRBV12-4 ASTMGTGGAQPQH
TRBV20-1 SARDLQGSHEQY
TRBV18 ASSPSAGGVNNEQF
TRBV9 ASSVAGGGHTIY
TRBV20-1 SARVTSGYQETQY
TRBV6-5 ASSPRADTYEQY
TRBV2 ASKGTTHNEQF
TRBV9 ASSALAGNSYNEQF
TRBV5-1 ASSLPRGPNSGANVLT
TRBV19 ASHMGPEGTNEQF
TRBV29-1 SVDGGFGMNTEAF
TRBV5-6 ASSTGQGAYNEQF
TRBV9 ASSALGTTETQY
TRBV3-1 ASRGTGASGELF